Reported below is one T cell receptor beta chain. Its antigen is still unknown. Germline CDR1 reads SNHLY; CDR2 reads FYNNEI. J gave up 1 base and V 3 bases, and 4 bases lay outside the gene matches. CDR3 size: 15 residues. The sample originates from a study of blood T cells in healthy people across ages. Findings and caveats of the study: Researchers report that TCR beta diversity correlated strongly with naive T cell percentage.

Total RNA, at least 6 micrograms per sample, came from PBMCs. A J-beta primer mix and a sample-barcoded 5' primer were used in a second PCR of about 6 to 12 cycles. A single record per CDR3 protein comes from TCRdb applying MiXCR to the 5' RACE reads. Found here are fewer than 1,200,000 distinct CDR3 sequences, roughly 24% of them singletons; the top ten hold around 0.75%. These same data were also listed under a study on T cells of mothers and their children. That report adds: Mothers yielded over 9 million CDR3 reads, children 2.5 million to 3 million each. Related mother-child pairs shared slightly more overlap than unrelated pairs, but the difference was non-significant.

The TCR sequence derives from a girl aged 2 to 9 in good health. V usage is TRBV2 and J usage is TRBJ2-3; 7 bases align to TRBD2. The sample consisted of blood. The CDR3 protein is CASSDLAEGTDTQYF. CDR3 DNA sequence: TGTGCCAGCAGTGACCTAGCGGAGGGCACAGATACGCAGTATTTT.